The clone carrying this T cell receptor (beta chain) has only a few counts. A CD8+CD4-CCR7+CD45RA+ phenotype served as the sorting definition for naive CD8 T cells. The CDR3 is 13 amino acids. The germline gives CDR1 SGDLS, CDR2 YYNGEE. Trimming removed 4 bases from V and 5 bases from J, with 10 bases in between. One entry per CDR3 protein results from TCRdb running MiXCR on the PCR reads. The data contain approximately 630,000 distinct CDR3 sequences, 25% of them singletons. This entry comes from a study of molecular identifiers for immune sequencing clone quantification. The wider study: Replicates involved a five-way split of RNA from around 20,000 or 100,000 naive CD8 cells, with sequencing of four.

The chain recombines TRBV9 with TRBJ2-1; no firm D call. The source of this sequence is a human donor in good health. Some libraries in this study had Jurkat cell RNA spiked in. Sequenced material: naive CD8+ T cells from blood, with Jurkat cell RNA spiked in. Subset denoted: FACS-sorted CD8+CD4-CCR7+CD45RA+ naive T cells. The CDR3 sequence: CASSTRIDNEQFF. The CDR3 DNA follows: TGTGCCAGCAGCACGCGGATAGACAATGAGCAGTTCTTC.